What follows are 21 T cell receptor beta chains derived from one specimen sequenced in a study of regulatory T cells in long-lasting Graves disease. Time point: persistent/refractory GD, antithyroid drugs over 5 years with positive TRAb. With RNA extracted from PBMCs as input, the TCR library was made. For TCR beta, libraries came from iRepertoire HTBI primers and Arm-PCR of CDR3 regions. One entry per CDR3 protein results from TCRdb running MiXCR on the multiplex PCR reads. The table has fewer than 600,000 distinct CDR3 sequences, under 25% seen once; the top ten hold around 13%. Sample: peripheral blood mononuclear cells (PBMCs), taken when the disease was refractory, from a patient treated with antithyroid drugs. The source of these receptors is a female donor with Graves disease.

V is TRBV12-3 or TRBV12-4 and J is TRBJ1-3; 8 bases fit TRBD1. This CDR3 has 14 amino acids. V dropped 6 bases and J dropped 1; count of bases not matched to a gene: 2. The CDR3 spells CASRDRVSGNTIYF. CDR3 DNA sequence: TGTGCCAGCAGGGACAGGGTTTCTGGAAACACCATATATTTT.

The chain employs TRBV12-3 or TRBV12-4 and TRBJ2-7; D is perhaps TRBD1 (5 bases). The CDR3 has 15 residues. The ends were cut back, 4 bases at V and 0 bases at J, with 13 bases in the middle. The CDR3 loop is CASSSFRASSYEQYF. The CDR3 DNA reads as TGTGCCAGCAGTTCATTCAGGGCTAGCTCCTACGAGCAGTACTTC.

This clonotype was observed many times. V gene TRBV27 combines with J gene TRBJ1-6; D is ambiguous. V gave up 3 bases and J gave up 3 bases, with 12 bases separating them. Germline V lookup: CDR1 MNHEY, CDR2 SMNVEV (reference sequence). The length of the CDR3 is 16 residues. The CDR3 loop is CASSFVHDLYNSPLHF. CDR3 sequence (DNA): TGTGCCAGCAGTTTTGTACACGACCTCTATAATTCACCCCTCCACTTT.

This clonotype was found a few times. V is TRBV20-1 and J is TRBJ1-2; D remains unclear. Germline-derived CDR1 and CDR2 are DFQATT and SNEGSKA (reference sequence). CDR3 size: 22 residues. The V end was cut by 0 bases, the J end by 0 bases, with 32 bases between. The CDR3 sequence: CSARDEDTAERPPQYTNYGYTF. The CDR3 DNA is TGCAGTGCTAGAGATGAGGATACGGCAGAGAGACCTCCACAATATACTAACTATGGCTACACCTTC.

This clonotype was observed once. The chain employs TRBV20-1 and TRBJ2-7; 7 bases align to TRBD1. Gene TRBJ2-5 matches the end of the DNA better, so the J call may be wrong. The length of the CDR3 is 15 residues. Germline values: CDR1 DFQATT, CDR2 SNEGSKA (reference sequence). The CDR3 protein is CSATTTGLEEETQYF. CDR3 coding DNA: TGCAGTGCTACAACGACAGGGCTAGAAGAAGAGACCCAGTACTTC.

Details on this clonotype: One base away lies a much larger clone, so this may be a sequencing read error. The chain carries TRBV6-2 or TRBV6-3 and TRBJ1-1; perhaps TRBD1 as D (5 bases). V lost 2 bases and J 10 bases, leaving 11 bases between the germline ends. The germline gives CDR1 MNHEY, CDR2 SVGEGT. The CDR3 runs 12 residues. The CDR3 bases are TGTGCCAGCAGTTACCATGGGGCTGTAGCTTTCTTT. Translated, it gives CASSYHGAVAFF.

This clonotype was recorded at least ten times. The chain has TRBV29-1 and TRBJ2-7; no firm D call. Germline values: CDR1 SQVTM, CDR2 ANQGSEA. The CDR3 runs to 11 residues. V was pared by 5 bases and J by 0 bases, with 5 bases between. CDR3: CSVTDSYEQYF. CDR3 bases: TGCAGCGTTACGGACTCCTACGAGCAGTACTTC.

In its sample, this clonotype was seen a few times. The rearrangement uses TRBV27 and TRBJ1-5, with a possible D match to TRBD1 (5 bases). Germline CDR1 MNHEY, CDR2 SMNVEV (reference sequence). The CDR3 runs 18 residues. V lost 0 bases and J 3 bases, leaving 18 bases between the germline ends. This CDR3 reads CASSLSMVGDPDNQPQHF. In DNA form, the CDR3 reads TGTGCCAGCAGTTTATCGATGGTCGGGGACCCGGACAATCAGCCCCAGCATTTT.

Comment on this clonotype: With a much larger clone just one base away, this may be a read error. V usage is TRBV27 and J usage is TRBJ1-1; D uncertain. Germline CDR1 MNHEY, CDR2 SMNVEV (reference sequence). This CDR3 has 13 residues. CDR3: CASSFQSNTGAFF. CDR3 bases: TGTGCCAGCAGTTTCCAGTCGAACACTGGAGCTTTCTTT.

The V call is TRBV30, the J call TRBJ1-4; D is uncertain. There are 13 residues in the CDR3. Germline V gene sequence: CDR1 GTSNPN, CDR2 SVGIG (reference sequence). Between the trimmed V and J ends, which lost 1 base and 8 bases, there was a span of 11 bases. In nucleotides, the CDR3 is TGTGCCTGGAGTGGGCCTGCGGGCGAAAAACTGTTTTTT. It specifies CAWSGPAGEKLFF.

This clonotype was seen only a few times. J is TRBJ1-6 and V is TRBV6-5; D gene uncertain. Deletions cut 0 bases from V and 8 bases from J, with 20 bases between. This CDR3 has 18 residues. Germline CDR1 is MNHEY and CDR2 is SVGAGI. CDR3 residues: CASSYSIVAGDPYSPLHF. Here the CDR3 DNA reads TGTGCCAGCAGTTACTCGATCGTCGCCGGTGACCCTTATTCACCCCTCCACTTT.

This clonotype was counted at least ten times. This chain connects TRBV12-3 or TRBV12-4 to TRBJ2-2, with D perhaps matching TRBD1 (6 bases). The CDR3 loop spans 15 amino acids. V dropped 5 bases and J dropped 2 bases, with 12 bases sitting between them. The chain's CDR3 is CASSPSGTNTGELFF. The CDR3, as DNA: TGTGCCAGCAGTCCTTCCGGGACAAACACCGGGGAGCTGTTTTTT.

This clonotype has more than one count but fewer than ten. CDR3 sequence (DNA): TGCAGCGCCTGGGGGGGTTCTGGAAACACCATATATTTT. It translates to CSAWGGSGNTIYF. The chain couples TRBV29-1 to TRBJ1-3; TRBD1 might be the D (5 bases). The CDR3 covers 13 residues. The germline gives CDR1 SQVTM, CDR2 ANQGSEA. The V gene lost 7 bases and the J gene lost 1 base, with 11 bases spanning the gap.

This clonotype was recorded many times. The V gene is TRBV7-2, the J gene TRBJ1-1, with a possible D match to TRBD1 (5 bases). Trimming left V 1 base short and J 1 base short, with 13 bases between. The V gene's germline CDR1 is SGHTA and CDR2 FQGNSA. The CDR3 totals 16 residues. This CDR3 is CASSLVVGRPNTEAFF. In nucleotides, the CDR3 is TGTGCCAGCAGCTTAGTGGTGGGACGGCCGAACACTGAAGCTTTCTTT.

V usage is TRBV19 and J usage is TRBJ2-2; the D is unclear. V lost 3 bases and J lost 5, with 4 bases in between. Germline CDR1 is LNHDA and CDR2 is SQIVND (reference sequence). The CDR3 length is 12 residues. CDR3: CASSMVTGELFF. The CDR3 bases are TGTGCCAGTAGTATGGTGACCGGGGAGCTGTTTTTT.

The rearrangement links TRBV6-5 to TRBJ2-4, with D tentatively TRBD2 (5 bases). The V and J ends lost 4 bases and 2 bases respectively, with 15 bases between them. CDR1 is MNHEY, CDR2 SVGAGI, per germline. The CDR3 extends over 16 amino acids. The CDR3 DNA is TGTGCCAGCAGTTCCCGCCTCGCGGGCCCCAAAAACATTCAGTACTTC. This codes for CASSSRLAGPKNIQYF.

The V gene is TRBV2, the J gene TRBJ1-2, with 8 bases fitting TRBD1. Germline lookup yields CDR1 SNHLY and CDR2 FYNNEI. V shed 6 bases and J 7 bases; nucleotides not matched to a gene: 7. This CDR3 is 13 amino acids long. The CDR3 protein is CASRPGQVRGYTF. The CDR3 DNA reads TGTGCCAGCAGACCGGGACAGGTGCGTGGCTACACCTTC.

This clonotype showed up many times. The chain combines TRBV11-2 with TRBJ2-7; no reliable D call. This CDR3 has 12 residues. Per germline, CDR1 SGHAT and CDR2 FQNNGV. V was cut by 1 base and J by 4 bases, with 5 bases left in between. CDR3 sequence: CASSLVEYEQYF. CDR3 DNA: TGTGCCAGCAGCTTAGTCGAGTACGAGCAGTACTTC.

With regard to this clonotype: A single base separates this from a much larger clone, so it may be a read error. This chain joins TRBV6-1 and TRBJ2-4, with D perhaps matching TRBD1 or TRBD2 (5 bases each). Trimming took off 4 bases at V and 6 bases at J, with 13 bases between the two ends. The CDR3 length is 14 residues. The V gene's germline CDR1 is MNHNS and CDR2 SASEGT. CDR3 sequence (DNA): TGTGCCAGCAGTGGGGGGAATGATGGAAACATTCAGTACTTC. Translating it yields CASSGGNDGNIQYF.

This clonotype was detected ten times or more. DNA for the CDR3: TGTGCCAGCAACAGGGGACAAGAGACCCAGTACTTC. Translating gives CASNRGQETQYF. The genes are TRBV7-2 and TRBJ2-5; 7 bases are a match to TRBD1. The CDR3 loop spans 12 amino acids. J gave up 2 bases and V 7 bases, and 1 base lay outside the gene matches. Per germline, CDR1 SGHTA and CDR2 FQGNSA.

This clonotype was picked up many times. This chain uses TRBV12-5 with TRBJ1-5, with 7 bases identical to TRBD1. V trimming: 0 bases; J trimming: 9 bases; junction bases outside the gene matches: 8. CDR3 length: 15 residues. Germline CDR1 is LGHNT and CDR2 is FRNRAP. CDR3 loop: CASGLVLQGTWPQHF. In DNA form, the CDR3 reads TGTGCTAGTGGTTTGGTACTACAGGGGACATGGCCCCAGCATTTT.